The 25 T cell receptor beta chains reported below all come from one sample, sequenced in a study of blood T cells in healthy people across ages (dated by TCRdb to the mid-2010s). The library was made by 5' RACE. Sequencing took place on an Illumina HiSeq 2500. A second PCR of roughly 6 to 12 cycles was performed with a sample-barcoded 5' primer and a J-beta primer mix. TCRdb took the public reads, trimmed them with fastp at Q25, ran MiXCR for clone calling and kept in-frame beta chains. Every distinct CDR3 protein forms one entry, paired with its most common genes and DNA. This sample gives over 1.5 million distinct CDR3 sequences in total; 40% to 55% of them show up just once. The ten largest clones capture 2.1% of the sample. The sample consisted of blood. These receptors all stem from a middle-aged woman in good health.

This clonotype was seen more than once but under ten times. The chain employs TRBV20-1 and TRBJ2-7; maybe TRBD1 (6 bases). Per the germline V gene, CDR1 is DFQATT and CDR2 is SNEGSKA (reference sequence). There are 14 residues in the CDR3. V lost 4 bases and J 3 bases, leaving 16 bases between the germline ends. The CDR3 DNA follows: TGCAGTGCTAAATCTAACCTGGGACACTACGAGCAGTACTTC. This encodes CSAKSNLGHYEQYF.

This sequence joins TRBV7-2 and TRBJ2-7; 7 bases agree with TRBD1. Per the germline V gene, CDR1 is SGHTA and CDR2 is FQGNSA. V dropped 9 bases and J dropped 3; count of bases not matched to a gene: 8. This CDR3 comprises 13 residues. The CDR3 DNA reads TGTGCCAGTCGGGGCAGGGGGAACTACGAGCAGTACTTC. It encodes CASRGRGNYEQYF.

CDR3 in amino acids: CASSQGRGVGGATDTQYF. As DNA, the CDR3 is TGCGCCAGCAGCCAAGGCCGAGGTGTGGGGGGCGCGACAGATACGCAGTATTTT. The V call is TRBV4-3, the J call TRBJ2-3, with D perhaps given as TRBD1 or TRBD2 (6 bases each). Germline assignment: CDR1 LGHNA and CDR2 YSLEER. Deletions cut 1 base from V and 3 bases from J, with 20 bases between. This CDR3 spans 18 amino acids.

J is TRBJ2-7 and V is TRBV29-1, with a tentative D call TRBD1 (7 bases). This CDR3 is built from 12 residues. Germline values: CDR1 SQVTM, CDR2 ANQGSEA. V dropped 8 bases and J dropped 3 bases, with 14 bases sitting between them. The CDR3 region has the DNA TGCAGCATCAGGGGGGCCTTCTACGAGCAGTACTTC. It specifies CSIRGAFYEQYF.

The rearrangement links TRBV5-1 to TRBJ2-1, with D perhaps TRBD1 or TRBD2 (5 bases each). Germline CDR1 and CDR2: SGHRS and YFSETQ. V shed 4 bases and J shed 10 bases, with 21 bases lying between them. The CDR3 contains 15 residues. CDR3 nucleotide sequence: TGCGCCAGCAGCGAGCAGGGAAAGGGACCATTAGAGCAGTTCTTC. This codes for CASSEQGKGPLEQFF.

This clonotype was counted a single time. The chain recombines TRBV14 with TRBJ1-1; the D is unclear. CDR3 size: 16 residues. The V gene's germline CDR1 is SGHDN and CDR2 FVKESK. Trimming pared 0 bases from V and 3 bases from J, leaving 14 bases between. Here the CDR3 reads CASSQDSTLWYTEAFF. CDR3 bases: TGTGCCAGCAGCCAAGATTCAACGCTTTGGTACACTGAAGCTTTCTTT.

The CDR3 sequence: CASSVAPSGAFSSYNEQFF. DNA of the CDR3: TGTGCCAGCAGCGTAGCCCCTAGCGGGGCCTTTAGCTCCTACAATGAGCAGTTCTTC. The chain combines TRBV9 with TRBJ2-1, with 9 positions matching TRBD2. This CDR3 region has 19 residues. CDR1 SGDLS and CDR2 YYNGEE come from the germline V gene. V shed 0 bases, J shed 0 bases, and the junction held 10 bases outside the gene matches.

This sequence joins TRBV7-2 and TRBJ1-4, with a weak D call TRBD1 (6 bases). From germline, CDR1 is SGHTA and CDR2 FQGNSA. Deletions cut 5 bases from V and 8 bases from J, with 15 bases between. The CDR3 spans 14 residues. The CDR3 here is CASSVGQIGEKLFF. CDR3 nucleotides: TGTGCCAGCAGCGTAGGACAGATTGGGGAAAAACTGTTTTTT.

V and J are TRBV7-2 and TRBJ1-5; 8 bases are shared with TRBD1. The germline V gene has CDR1 SGHTA and CDR2 FQGNSA. Trimming took 5 bases from V and 0 from J; bases not matched to a gene: 6. The CDR3 consists of 16 residues. This CDR3 is CASSEPGGYSNQPQHF. The CDR3 DNA reads TGTGCCAGCAGCGAGCCAGGGGGCTATAGCAATCAGCCCCAGCATTTT.

The rearrangement links TRBV6-2 or TRBV6-3 to TRBJ2-1; the match to TRBD2 covers 7 bases. V was pared by 6 bases and J by 8 bases, with 16 bases of the junction left unmatched. The CDR3 totals 16 residues. CDR1 MNHEY and CDR2 SVGEGT come from the germline V gene. The CDR3 protein is CASRYLSSGSLDEQFF. CDR3 nucleotides: TGTGCCAGCAGATACCTCTCTAGCGGAAGCCTCGATGAGCAGTTCTTC.

This clonotype has more than one count but fewer than ten. The gene calls are TRBV5-1 and TRBJ2-4; TRBD2 is a possible D gene (5 bases). Germline V gene data show CDR1 as SGHRS and CDR2 as YFSETQ. The length of the CDR3 is 14 residues. Trimming left V 1 base short and J 13 bases short, with 18 bases between. Here the CDR3 reads CASSLIPSYNEQYF. The CDR3, as DNA: TGCGCCAGCAGCTTGATCCCTAGCTACAATGAGCAGTACTTC.

As regards this clonotype: A read error may produce the germline difference seen at one junction end. This sequence joins TRBV7-2 and TRBJ1-1; D gene uncertain. The CDR3 loop spans 13 amino acids. Germline V gene lookup returns CDR1 SGHTA and CDR2 FQGNSA. This CDR3 reads CVSSQVRQSEAFF. CDR3 bases: TGTGTCAGCAGCCAAGTCAGACAATCTGAAGCTTTCTTT.

This chain links TRBV6-5 with TRBJ1-2; the D gene is possibly TRBD1 (6 bases). Trimming shortened V by 5 bases and J by 8 bases, and 15 bases separated the two germline ends. Germline V gene lookup returns CDR1 MNHEY and CDR2 SVGAGI. This CDR3 contains 13 residues. DNA of the CDR3: TGTGCCAGCAGTCCGGCCAGCAGGGGAGGCTACACCTTC. Translating gives CASSPASRGGYTF.

V and J are TRBV20-1 and TRBJ2-3, with D unclear. V was clipped by 3 bases and J by 2 bases, with 9 bases between them. CDR1 and CDR2 (germline): DFQATT, SNEGSKA (reference sequence). The CDR3 has 13 residues. This CDR3 reads CSARYLITDTQYF. CDR3 coding DNA: TGCAGTGCTAGGTATCTAATCACAGATACGCAGTATTTT.

This clonotype has a count of ten or more. The rearrangement links TRBV9 to TRBJ2-1, with a weak D call TRBD2 (6 bases). Germline-derived CDR1 and CDR2 are SGDLS and YYNGEE. The V and J ends lost 5 bases and 4 bases respectively, with 10 bases between them. The CDR3 covers 13 residues. This CDR3 reads CASSVGTYNEQFF. CDR3 DNA: TGTGCCAGCAGTGTTGGGACTTACAATGAGCAGTTCTTC.

This clonotype has a handful of counts. The chain has TRBV12-3 or TRBV12-4 and TRBJ2-7; D not resolved. The CDR3 runs to 14 residues. V lost 6 bases and J lost 0, with 12 bases in between. The CDR3 DNA follows: TGTGCCAGCAGATTGGCCCGAAGCTCCTACGAGCAGTACTTC. Amino acid sequence: CASRLARSSYEQYF.

V and J are TRBV6-4 and TRBJ1-2; possibly TRBD1 for D (5 bases). Germline V lookup: CDR1 MRHNA, CDR2 SNTAGT. The CDR3 loop spans 15 amino acids. The V end was cut by 4 bases, the J end by 3 bases, with 15 bases between. Here the CDR3 reads CASSASLGDYYGYTF. CDR3 coding DNA: TGTGCCAGCAGTGCTAGCCTGGGGGATTACTATGGCTACACCTTC.

The chain has TRBV10-2 and TRBJ2-7, with D perhaps matching TRBD1 (5 bases). The better agreement between TRBJ2-5 and the DNA end casts doubt on the J call. The length of the CDR3 is 14 residues. Per the germline V gene, CDR1 is WSHSY and CDR2 is SAAADI. CDR3 region: CASSIRGRRETQYF. DNA of the CDR3: TGCGCCAGCAGTATAAGGGGAAGGAGAGAGACCCAGTACTTC.

The gene calls are TRBV2 and TRBJ2-7; the D is unclear. The CDR3 has 13 amino acids. The V gene's germline CDR1 is SNHLY and CDR2 FYNNEI. Trimming stripped 10 bases from V and 6 bases from J, with 19 bases between. CDR3 loop: CATRSVDRSEQYF. The CDR3 coding sequence is TGTGCCACCCGGTCAGTAGACCGGAGCGAGCAGTACTTC. Full variable domain (missing parts from reference TRBV2 and TRBJ2-7): EPEVTQTPSHQVTQMGQEVILRCVPISNHLYFYWYRQILGQKVEFLVSFYNNEISEKSEIFDDQFSVERPDGSNFTLKIRSTKLEDSAMYFCATRSVDRSEQYFGPGTRLTVT.

This clonotype appeared once. This chain uses TRBV4-1 with TRBJ1-6; possible D gene TRBD1, 5 bases. The V gene's germline CDR1 is MGHRA and CDR2 YSYEKL. V was clipped by 1 base and J by 6 bases, with 16 bases between them. The CDR3 totals 17 residues. This CDR3 reads CASSQGLGGPLNSPLHF. CDR3 coding DNA: TGCGCCAGCAGCCAAGGGCTTGGGGGTCCTCTTAATTCACCCCTCCACTTT.

This chain links TRBV12-3 or TRBV12-4 with TRBJ2-1, with unresolved D. The CDR3 consists of 15 residues. The germline V and J ends were trimmed by 2 bases and 7 bases, with 15 bases remaining between them. The CDR3 region is CASSLSGPIRNEQFF. The CDR3 DNA is TGTGCCAGCAGTTTAAGTGGACCCATAAGGAATGAGCAGTTCTTC.

This clonotype came up a few times. This rearrangement joins TRBV7-2 to TRBJ2-7; 9 bases map to TRBD1. The CDR3 runs 18 residues. V was clipped by 1 base and J by 6 bases; unmatched bases: 16. Germline CDR1 and CDR2: SGHTA and FQGNSA. The CDR3 DNA sequence: TGTGCCAGCAGCTTAGATTTTTTCGGACCGGGACAGGGCGTCGAGCAGTACTTC. This translates into CASSLDFFGPGQGVEQYF. The full variable domain, rest sourced from reference TRBV7-2 and TRBJ2-7, is GAGVSQSPSNKVTEKGKDVELRCDPISGHTALYWYRQSLGQGLEFLIYFQGNSAPDKSGLPSDRFSAERTGGSVSTLTIQRTQQEDSAVYLCASSLDFFGPGQGVEQYFGPGTRLTVT.

The chain couples TRBV5-1 to TRBJ2-5; 8 bases fit TRBD1. J lost 9 bases, V lost 4 bases, and 5 bases had no gene match. Germline CDR1 reads SGHRS; CDR2 reads YFSETQ. CDR3 size: 12 residues. The chain's CDR3 is CASSPDRGAQYF. The CDR3 DNA is TGCGCCAGCAGCCCCGACAGGGGAGCCCAGTACTTC.

The CDR3 DNA follows: TGCGCCAGCAGCCAATTTGCCAGTGCAGGGGAGGACACTGAAGCTTTCTTT. This encodes CASSQFASAGEDTEAFF. The chain is built from TRBV4-3 and TRBJ1-1; a weak D match, TRBD1 (6 bases). Germline CDR1 LGHNA, CDR2 YSLEER. The CDR3 runs to 17 residues. The V and J ends lost 2 bases and 3 bases respectively, with 19 bases between them.

The J gene is TRBJ2-5, the V gene TRBV4-1; no firm D call. Per germline, CDR1 MGHRA and CDR2 YSYEKL. The CDR3 length is 14 residues. V was shortened by 1 base and J by 2 bases, with 8 bases between the two germline ends. CDR3 DNA sequence: TGCGCCAGCAGCCAAGTTTGGAAACAAGAGACCCAGTACTTC. Translation gives CASSQVWKQETQYF.